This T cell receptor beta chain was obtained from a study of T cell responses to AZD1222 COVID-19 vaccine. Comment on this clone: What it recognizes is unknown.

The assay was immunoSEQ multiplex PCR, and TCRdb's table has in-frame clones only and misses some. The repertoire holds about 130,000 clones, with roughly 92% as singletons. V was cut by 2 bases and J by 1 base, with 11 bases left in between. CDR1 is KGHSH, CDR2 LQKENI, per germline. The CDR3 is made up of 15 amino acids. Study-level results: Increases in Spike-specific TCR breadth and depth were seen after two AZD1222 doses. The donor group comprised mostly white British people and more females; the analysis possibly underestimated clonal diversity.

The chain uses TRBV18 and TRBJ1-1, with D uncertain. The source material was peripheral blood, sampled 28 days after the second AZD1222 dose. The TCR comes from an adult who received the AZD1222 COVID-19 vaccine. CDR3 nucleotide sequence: TGTGCCAGCTCACCATACGAAGGTTCGAACACTGAAGCTTTCTTT. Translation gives CASSPYEGSNTEAFF.